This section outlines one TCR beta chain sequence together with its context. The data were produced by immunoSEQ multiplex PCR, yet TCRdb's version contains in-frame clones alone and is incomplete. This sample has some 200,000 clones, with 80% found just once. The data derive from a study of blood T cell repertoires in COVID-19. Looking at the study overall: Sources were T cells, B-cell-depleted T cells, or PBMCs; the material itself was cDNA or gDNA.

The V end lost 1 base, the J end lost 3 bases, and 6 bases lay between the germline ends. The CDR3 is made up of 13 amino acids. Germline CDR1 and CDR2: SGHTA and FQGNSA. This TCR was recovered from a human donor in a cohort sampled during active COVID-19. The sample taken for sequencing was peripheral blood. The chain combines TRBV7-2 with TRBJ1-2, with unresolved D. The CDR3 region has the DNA TGTGCCAGCAGCTTAGGGCGGCACTATGGCTACACCTTC. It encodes CASSLGRHYGYTF.